A single sample gave rise to the 27 T cell receptor beta chains below, sequenced in a study of post-analysis software for immune sequencing data. Points from the study as a whole: The five TRBV segments detected at higher frequency in patients than in controls included TRBV5-6, TRBV5-1 and TRBV20-1.

The TCR beta cDNA libraries contained unique molecular identifiers. TCRdb processed the PCR reads anew with MiXCR; each CDR3 protein has one entry. This table has about 620,000 distinct CDR3 sequences, around 44% appearing once. No antigen has been identified for these receptors. Sequencing was performed on blood. Receptor source: a girl aged 10-17 years with multiple sclerosis.

The chain employs TRBV7-8 and TRBJ2-7; possible D gene TRBD1, 5 bases. The V and J ends lost 5 bases and 0 bases respectively, with 14 bases between them. Per germline, CDR1 SGHVS and CDR2 FQNEAQ. The CDR3 spans 15 residues. The DNA for the CDR3 is TGTGCCAGCAGCCCGCGGACACCGAGCTCCTACGAGCAGTACTTC. Protein product: CASSPRTPSSYEQYF.

The chain couples TRBV6-6 to TRBJ1-2; 9 nucleotides match TRBD1. The CDR3 spans 16 residues. Germline V lookup: CDR1 MNHNY, CDR2 SVGAGI (reference sequence). The junction had 11 bases not matched to a gene; V was cut back by 7 bases and J by 2 bases. The CDR3 nucleotides are TGTGCCAGCACTTTGGAGGGGACAGGGCCCAACTATGGCTACACCTTC. Translating it yields CASTLEGTGPNYGYTF.

Ten or more counts support this clonotype. J is TRBJ2-5 and V is TRBV10-3; D perhaps matches TRBD1 (6 bases). Germline V gives CDR1 ENHRY, CDR2 SYGVKD. The length of the CDR3 is 13 residues. V was shortened by 8 bases and J by 2 bases, with 12 bases between the two germline ends. CDR3 amino acids: CAISGTTQETQYF. CDR3 DNA: TGTGCCATCTCCGGGACAACACAAGAGACCCAGTACTTC.

This clonotype appeared a few times. This sequence joins TRBV7-2 and TRBJ1-2; D ambiguous. Trimming stripped 5 bases from V and 3 bases from J, with 19 bases between. The CDR3 totals 16 residues. The germline V gene encodes CDR1 SGHTA and CDR2 FQGNSA. The CDR3 loop reads CASSHGLRGGDYGYTF. CDR3 coding DNA: TGTGCCAGCAGCCACGGTCTCCGGGGTGGCGACTATGGCTACACCTTC.

V gene TRBV5-1 combines with J gene TRBJ2-7; 8 bases match TRBD1. The CDR3 spans 15 residues. J lost 7 bases, V lost 0 bases, and 9 bases had no gene match. Germline V gene data show CDR1 as SGHRS and CDR2 as YFSETQ. CDR3 bases: TGCGCCAGCAGCTTGGATTCGCAGGGGGCGCGTGAGCAGTACTTC. It is translated as CASSLDSQGAREQYF.

This sequence joins TRBV6-1 and TRBJ2-3; 8 bases align to TRBD1. The CDR3 runs to 14 residues. Germline V gene lookup returns CDR1 MNHNS and CDR2 SASEGT. The V gene end was trimmed by 7 bases and the J gene end by 4 bases; junction bases not matched to a gene: 7. This chain's CDR3 is CASTGQGGADTQYF. CDR3 coding DNA: TGTGCCAGCACCGGACAGGGCGGGGCAGATACGCAGTATTTT.

This clonotype was recorded a few times. V gene TRBV20-1 combines with J gene TRBJ1-2; D possibly corresponds to TRBD1 (5 bases). The germline V gene has CDR1 DFQATT and CDR2 SNEGSKA (reference sequence). CDR3 length: 16 residues. Trimming shortened V by 6 bases and J by 6 bases, and 26 bases separated the two germline ends. CDR3 coding DNA: TGCAGTGCAAGCTCGACCGGGACTCAAAGGGCCCATGGCTACACCTTC. This codes for CSASSTGTQRAHGYTF.

J is TRBJ1-2 and V is TRBV12-3 or TRBV12-4, with D perhaps matching TRBD1 (5 bases). V lost 3 bases, J lost 4 bases, and 9 bases lay in between. There are 13 residues in the CDR3. In DNA, the CDR3 is TGTGCCAGCAGTTTCGGGGGTCCCTATGGCTACACCTTC. Amino acid sequence: CASSFGGPYGYTF.

This rearrangement joins TRBV12-3 or TRBV12-4 to TRBJ1-2; D is perhaps TRBD1 (6 bases). Trimming took off 6 bases at V and 4 bases at J, with 15 bases between the two ends. The CDR3 totals 14 residues. Here the CDR3 DNA reads TGTGCCAGCAGGGCTTTGGGGGGCGCCTATGGCTACACCTTC. This encodes CASRALGGAYGYTF.

This clonotype was detected a few times. The CDR3 DNA follows: TGTGCCAGCAGTTACGGCCAGGGATCAGAGACCCAGTACTTC. Amino acids: CASSYGQGSETQYF. The rearrangement uses TRBV6-5 and TRBJ2-5, with D possibly being TRBD1 (5 bases). This CDR3 has 14 residues. CDR1 is MNHEY, CDR2 SVGAGI, per germline. The V end was cut by 2 bases, the J end by 4 bases, with 11 bases between.

V is TRBV12-3 or TRBV12-4 and J is TRBJ2-3; D is unclear. Trimming removed 1 base at V and 2 bases at J, with 7 bases between. This CDR3 spans 14 amino acids. The CDR3 loop is CASSLGWDTDTQYF. The CDR3 DNA is TGTGCCAGCAGTTTAGGATGGGACACAGATACGCAGTATTTT.

Ten or more counts support this clonotype. For the CDR3, the DNA is TGCAGCGTGCCCAGGGTGGGACTGGATGAAGCTTTCTTT. It translates to CSVPRVGLDEAFF. The chain recombines TRBV29-1 with TRBJ1-1; possible D gene TRBD1, 5 bases. Per germline, CDR1 SQVTM and CDR2 ANQGSEA. Trimming shortened V by 6 bases and J by 7 bases, and 18 bases separated the two germline ends. The CDR3 is made up of 13 amino acids.

With respect to this clonotype: The junction shows a germline mismatch at one end, possibly a read error. The chain joins TRBV7-9 to TRBJ1-4, with a weak D call TRBD1 (5 bases). The V gene's germline CDR1 is SEHNR and CDR2 FQNEAQ (reference sequence). The CDR3 is made up of 15 amino acids. The chain's CDR3 is CASSRGGTANEKRFF. CDR3 DNA sequence: TGTGCCAGCAGCCGAGGCGGGACTGCTAATGAAAAACGGTTTTTT.

The rearrangement joins TRBV5-1 to TRBJ2-7; TRBD1 matches 9 bases. This CDR3 is built from 16 residues. Germline values: CDR1 SGHRS, CDR2 YFSETQ. J lost 3 bases, V lost 0 bases, and 7 bases had no gene match. Here the CDR3 DNA reads TGCGCCAGCAGCTTGGCGCCGGGACAGGGCTTCTACGAGCAGTACTTC. Translating it yields CASSLAPGQGFYEQYF.

This clonotype was observed at least ten times. One end of the junction is discordant with germline, which a read error may explain. The chain recombines TRBV20-1 with TRBJ1-1, with D possibly being TRBD1 (6 bases). The CDR3 has 15 residues. The germline gives CDR1 DFQATT, CDR2 SNEGSKA (reference sequence). Here the CDR3 DNA reads TGCAGTGCTAGAGATGAGGGGGGTGGGGACACAGAAGCTTTCTTT. This sequence encodes CSARDEGGGDTEAFF.

This clonotype was observed a few times. The rearrangement links TRBV28 to TRBJ2-4; the match to TRBD1 covers 9 bases. CDR3 length: 16 residues. V was pared by 4 bases and J by 3 bases, with 7 bases of the junction left unmatched. Germline V lookup: CDR1 MDHEN, CDR2 SYDVKM. The CDR3 DNA sequence: TGTGCCAGCAGTTCCACAGGGGGCCGTAGCAAAAACATTCAGTACTTC. It is translated as CASSSTGGRSKNIQYF. The complete variable domain, with remaining parts taken from reference TRBV28 and TRBJ2-4, reads DVKVTQSSRYLVKRTGEKVFLECVQDMDHENMFWYRQDPGLGLRLIYFSYDVKMKEKGDIPEGYSVSREKKERFSLILESASTNQTSMYLCASSSTGGRSKNIQYFGAGTRLSVL.

This clonotype was detected a few times. The chain has TRBV10-3 and TRBJ2-5, with 10 bases lining up with TRBD1. The V segment lost 9 bases and the J segment 3 bases; nucleotides outside the gene matches: 1. CDR3 length: 12 residues. Germline CDR1 ENHRY, CDR2 SYGVKD. The chain's CDR3 is CAIGTGEETQYF. The DNA for the CDR3 is TGTGCCATTGGGACAGGGGAAGAGACCCAGTACTTC.

This clonotype has just a few counts. The chain employs TRBV20-1 and TRBJ2-5, with 9 nucleotides matching TRBD2. The germline V gene encodes CDR1 DFQATT and CDR2 SNEGSKA (reference sequence). The CDR3 covers 19 residues. J lost 3 bases, V lost 2 bases, and 19 bases had no gene match. The CDR3 bases are TGCAGTGCTAGAACCTTAGCGGGAGCTACCGAGTCATGGAAAGAGACCCAGTACTTC. Encoded protein: CSARTLAGATESWKETQYF.

This clonotype turned up a few times. The chain couples TRBV20-1 to TRBJ2-5; no reliable D call. Germline V gives CDR1 DFQATT, CDR2 SNEGSKA (reference sequence). Trimming cost V 3 bases and J 4 bases, with 12 bases left between them. The CDR3 covers 13 residues. This CDR3 is CSASRSPAETQYF. The CDR3 DNA is TGCAGTGCTAGTAGGTCTCCTGCAGAGACCCAGTACTTC.

The V call is TRBV20-1, the J call TRBJ1-1; a weak D match, TRBD1 (5 bases). This CDR3 has 13 amino acids. Germline CDR1 is DFQATT and CDR2 is SNEGSKA (reference sequence). Trimming took off 0 bases at V and 11 bases at J, with 16 bases between the two ends. The CDR3 here is CSARDWAGSRAFF. The CDR3 DNA is TGCAGTGCTAGAGATTGGGCAGGGTCGCGGGCTTTCTTT.

This clonotype has just a few counts. J is TRBJ2-3 and V is TRBV7-2; D could derive from TRBD1 or TRBD2 (5 bases each). The CDR3 is 13 amino acids. CDR1 SGHTA and CDR2 FQGNSA come from the germline V gene. Trimming took off 5 bases at V and 4 bases at J, with 10 bases between the two ends. The CDR3 bases are TGTGCCAGCAGCCCCAGAGGGGCAGATACGCAGTATTTT. Its translation is CASSPRGADTQYF.

The V gene is TRBV4-1, the J gene TRBJ2-1; D may correspond to TRBD1 or TRBD2 (5 bases each). CDR3 size: 13 residues. The germline V gene has CDR1 MGHRA and CDR2 YSYEKL. The V end lost 0 bases, the J end lost 9 bases, and 9 bases lay between the germline ends. This CDR3 is CASSQDARGEQFF. DNA for the CDR3: TGCGCCAGCAGCCAAGATGCGAGGGGTGAGCAGTTCTTC.

J is TRBJ1-6 and V is TRBV3-1, with TRBD1 as a possible D gene (5 bases). Trimming stripped 1 base from V and 12 bases from J, with 10 bases between. The CDR3 contains 13 residues. Germline V gene sequence: CDR1 LGHDT, CDR2 YNNKEL (reference sequence). The CDR3 nucleotides are TGTGCCAGCAGCCAAGTGTCCGGGGGACCCCTCCACTTT. The encoded protein is CASSQVSGGPLHF. Variable domain in full (rest from reference TRBV3-1 and TRBJ1-6): DTAVSQTPKYLVTQMGNDKSIKCEQNLGHDTMYWYKQDSKKFLKIMFSYNNKELIINETVPNRFSPKSPDKAHLNLHINSLELGDSAVYFCASSQVSGGPLHFGNGTRLTVT.

This clonotype was detected only a few times. The V gene is TRBV29-1, the J gene TRBJ1-1; the D gene is possibly TRBD1 (6 bases). The CDR3 has 15 residues. The ends were cut back, 4 bases at V and 4 bases at J, with 19 bases in the middle. The germline V gene has CDR1 SQVTM and CDR2 ANQGSEA. CDR3 bases: TGCAGCGTTGCCGGCCACAGGGAGCGCGGCACTGAAGCTTTCTTT. This codes for CSVAGHRERGTEAFF.

This rearrangement joins TRBV29-1 to TRBJ2-7, with TRBD1 as a possible D gene (6 bases). With 3 bases removed from V and 0 bases from J, the gap between germline ends came to 15 bases. Germline CDR1 reads SQVTM; CDR2 reads ANQGSEA. The CDR3 contains 15 residues. The CDR3 sequence: CSVETDSSSSYEQYF. CDR3 bases: TGCAGCGTTGAGACGGACAGTTCGAGCTCCTACGAGCAGTACTTC.

A few counts support this clonotype. This sequence joins TRBV24-1 and TRBJ2-1; 8 nucleotides line up with TRBD1. After removal of 3 bases from V and 8 bases from J, the junction contained 14 bases not matched to a gene. The CDR3 contains 17 residues. Germline loops: CDR1 KGHDR, CDR2 SFDVKD. The CDR3 is CATSDTTGTGGKDEQFF. CDR3 sequence (DNA): TGTGCCACCAGTGATACAACCGGGACAGGAGGAAAGGATGAGCAGTTCTTC.

The chain couples TRBV2 to TRBJ2-1; the match to TRBD1 covers 9 bases. The V segment lost 3 bases and the J segment 3 bases; nucleotides outside the gene matches: 3. Per the germline V gene, CDR1 is SNHLY and CDR2 is FYNNEI. The CDR3 consists of 15 residues. This chain's CDR3 is CASSDWDRDYNEQFF. CDR3 nucleotides: TGTGCCAGCAGTGACTGGGACAGGGACTACAATGAGCAGTTCTTC. The entire variable domain, with the rest obtained from reference TRBV2 and TRBJ2-1, is as follows: EPEVTQTPSHQVTQMGQEVILRCVPISNHLYFYWYRQILGQKVEFLVSFYNNEISEKSEIFDDQFSVERPDGSNFTLKIRSTKLEDSAMYFCASSDWDRDYNEQFFGPGTRLTVL.